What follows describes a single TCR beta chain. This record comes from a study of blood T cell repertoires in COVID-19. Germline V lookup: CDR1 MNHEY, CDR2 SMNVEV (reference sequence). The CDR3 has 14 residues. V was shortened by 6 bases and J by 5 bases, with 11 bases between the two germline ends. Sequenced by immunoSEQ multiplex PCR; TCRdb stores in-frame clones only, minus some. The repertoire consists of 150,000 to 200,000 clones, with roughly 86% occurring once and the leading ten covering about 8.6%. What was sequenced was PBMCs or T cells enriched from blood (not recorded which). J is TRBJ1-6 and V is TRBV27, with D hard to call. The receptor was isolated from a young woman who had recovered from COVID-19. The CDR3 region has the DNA TGTGCCAGCAGGTTCGGGTCTAATAATTCACCCCTCCACTTT. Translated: CASRFGSNNSPLHF.